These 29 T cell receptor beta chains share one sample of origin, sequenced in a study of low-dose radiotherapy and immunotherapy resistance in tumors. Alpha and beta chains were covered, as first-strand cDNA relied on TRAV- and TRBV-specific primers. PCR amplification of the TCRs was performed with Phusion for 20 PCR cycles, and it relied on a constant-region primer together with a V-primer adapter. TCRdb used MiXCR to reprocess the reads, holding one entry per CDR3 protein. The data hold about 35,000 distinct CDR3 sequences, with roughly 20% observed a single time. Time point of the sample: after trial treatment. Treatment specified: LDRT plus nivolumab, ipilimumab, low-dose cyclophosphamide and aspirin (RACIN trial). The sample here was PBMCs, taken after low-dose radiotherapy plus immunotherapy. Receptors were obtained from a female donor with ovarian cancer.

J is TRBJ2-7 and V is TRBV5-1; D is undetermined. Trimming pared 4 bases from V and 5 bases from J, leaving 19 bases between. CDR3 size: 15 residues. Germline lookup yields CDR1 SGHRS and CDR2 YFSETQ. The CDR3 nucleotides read TGCGCCAGCAGCCCGAACGCAGATCGGACCAACGAGCAGTACTTC. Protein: CASSPNADRTNEQYF.

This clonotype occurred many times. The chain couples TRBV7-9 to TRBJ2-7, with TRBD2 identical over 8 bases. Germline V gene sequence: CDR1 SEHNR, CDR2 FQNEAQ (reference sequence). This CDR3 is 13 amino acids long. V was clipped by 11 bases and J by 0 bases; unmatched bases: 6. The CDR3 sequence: CACHTSGSYEQYF. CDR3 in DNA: TGTGCCTGCCATACTAGCGGCTCCTACGAGCAGTACTTC. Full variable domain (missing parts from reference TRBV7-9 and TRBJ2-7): DTGVSQNPRHKITKRGQNVTFRCDPISEHNRLYWYRQTLGQGPEFLTYFQNEAQLEKSRLLSDRFSAERPKGSFSTLEIQRTEQGDSAMYLCACHTSGSYEQYFGPGTRLTVT.

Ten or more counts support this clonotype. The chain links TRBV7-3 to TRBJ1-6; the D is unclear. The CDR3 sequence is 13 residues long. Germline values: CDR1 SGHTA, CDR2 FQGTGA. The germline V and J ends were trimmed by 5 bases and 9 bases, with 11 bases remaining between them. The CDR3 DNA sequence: TGTGCCAGCAGCCGGGATCCATCTTCACCCCTCCACTTT. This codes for CASSRDPSSPLHF. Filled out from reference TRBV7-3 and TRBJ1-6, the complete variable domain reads GAGVSQTPSNKVTEKGKYVELRCDPISGHTALYWYRQSLGQGPEFLIYFQGTGAADDSGLPNDRFFAVRPEGSVSTLKIQRTERGDSAVYLCASSRDPSSPLHFGNGTRLTVT.

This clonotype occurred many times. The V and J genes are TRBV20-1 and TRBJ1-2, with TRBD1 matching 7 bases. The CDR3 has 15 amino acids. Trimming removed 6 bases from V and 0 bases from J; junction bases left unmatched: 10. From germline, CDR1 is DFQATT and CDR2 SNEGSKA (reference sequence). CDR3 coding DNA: TGCAGTGCCCCGAGAGGGGGGACAGCTAACTATGGCTACACCTTC. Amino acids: CSAPRGGTANYGYTF.

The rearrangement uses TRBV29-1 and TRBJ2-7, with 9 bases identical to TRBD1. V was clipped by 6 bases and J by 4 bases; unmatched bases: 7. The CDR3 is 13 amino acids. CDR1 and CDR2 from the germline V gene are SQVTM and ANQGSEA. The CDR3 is CSVAGTGPYEQYF. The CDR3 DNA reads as TGCAGCGTCGCCGGGACAGGGCCATACGAGCAGTACTTC.

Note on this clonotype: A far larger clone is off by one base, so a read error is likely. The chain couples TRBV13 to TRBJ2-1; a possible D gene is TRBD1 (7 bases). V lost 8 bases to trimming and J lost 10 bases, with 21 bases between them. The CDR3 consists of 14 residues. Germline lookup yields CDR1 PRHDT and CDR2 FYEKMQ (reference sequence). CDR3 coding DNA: TGTGCCAGCGGAGGGGACAGCTACCCCTACGAGCAGTTCTTC. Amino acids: CASGGDSYPYEQFF.

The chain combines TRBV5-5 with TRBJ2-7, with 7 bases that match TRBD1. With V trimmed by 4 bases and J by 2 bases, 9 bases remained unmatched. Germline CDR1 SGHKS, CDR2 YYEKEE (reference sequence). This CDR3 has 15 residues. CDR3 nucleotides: TGTGCCAGCAGCCTCTTGACAGGGCCCGCCTACGAGCAGTACTTC. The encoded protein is CASSLLTGPAYEQYF.

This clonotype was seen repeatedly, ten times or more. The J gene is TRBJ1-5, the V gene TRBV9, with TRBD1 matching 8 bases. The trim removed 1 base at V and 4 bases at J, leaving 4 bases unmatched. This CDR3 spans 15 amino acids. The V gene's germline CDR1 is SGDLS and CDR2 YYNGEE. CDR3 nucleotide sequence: TGTGCCAGCAGCGTATCAGGGGGCCCTAATCAGCCCCAGCATTTT. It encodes CASSVSGGPNQPQHF.

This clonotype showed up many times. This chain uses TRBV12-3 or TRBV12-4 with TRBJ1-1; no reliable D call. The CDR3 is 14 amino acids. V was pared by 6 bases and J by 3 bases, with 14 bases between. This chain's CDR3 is CASRRARGYTEAFF. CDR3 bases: TGTGCCAGCAGACGCGCCCGTGGGTACACTGAAGCTTTCTTT.

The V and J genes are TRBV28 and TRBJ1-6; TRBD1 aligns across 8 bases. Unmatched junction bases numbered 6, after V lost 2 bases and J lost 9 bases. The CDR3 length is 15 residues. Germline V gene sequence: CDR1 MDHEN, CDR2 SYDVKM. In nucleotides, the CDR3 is TGTGCCAGCAGTTTACCTACAGGGGGTTCTTCACCCCTCCACTTT. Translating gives CASSLPTGGSSPLHF. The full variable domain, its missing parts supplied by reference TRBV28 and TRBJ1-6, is DVKVTQSSRYLVKRTGEKVFLECVQDMDHENMFWYRQDPGLGLRLIYFSYDVKMKEKGDIPEGYSVSREKKERFSLILESASTNQTSMYLCASSLPTGGSSPLHFGNGTRLTVT.

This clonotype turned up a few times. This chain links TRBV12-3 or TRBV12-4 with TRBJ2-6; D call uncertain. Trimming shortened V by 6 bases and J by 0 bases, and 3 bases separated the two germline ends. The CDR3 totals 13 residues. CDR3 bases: TGTGCCAGCAGCCACTCTGGGGCCAACGTCCTGACTTTC. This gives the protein CASSHSGANVLTF.

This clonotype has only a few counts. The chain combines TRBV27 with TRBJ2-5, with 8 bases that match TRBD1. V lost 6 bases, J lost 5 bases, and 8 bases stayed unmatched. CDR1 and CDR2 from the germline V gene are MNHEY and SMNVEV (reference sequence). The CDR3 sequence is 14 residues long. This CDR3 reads CASSTSTGEETQYF. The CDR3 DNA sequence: TGTGCCAGCAGCACGTCGACAGGGGAGGAGACCCAGTACTTC.

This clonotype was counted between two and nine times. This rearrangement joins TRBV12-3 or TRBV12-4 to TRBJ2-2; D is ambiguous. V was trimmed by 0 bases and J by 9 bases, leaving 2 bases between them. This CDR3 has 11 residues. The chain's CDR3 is CASSLAWELFF. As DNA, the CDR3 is TGTGCCAGCAGTTTAGCTTGGGAGCTGTTTTTT.

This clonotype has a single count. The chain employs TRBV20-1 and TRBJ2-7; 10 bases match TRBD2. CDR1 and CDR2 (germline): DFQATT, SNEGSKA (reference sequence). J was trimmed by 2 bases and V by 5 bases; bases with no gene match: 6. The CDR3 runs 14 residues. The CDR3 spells CSAATSGVTYEQYF. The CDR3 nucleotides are TGCAGTGCTGCTACTAGCGGGGTAACCTACGAGCAGTACTTC.

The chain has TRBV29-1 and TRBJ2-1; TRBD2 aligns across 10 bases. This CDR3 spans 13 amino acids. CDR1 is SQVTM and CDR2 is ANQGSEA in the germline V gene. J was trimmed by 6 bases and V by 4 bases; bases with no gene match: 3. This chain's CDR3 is CSVASGSVNEQFF. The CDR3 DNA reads TGCAGCGTTGCTAGCGGGAGTGTCAATGAGCAGTTCTTC.

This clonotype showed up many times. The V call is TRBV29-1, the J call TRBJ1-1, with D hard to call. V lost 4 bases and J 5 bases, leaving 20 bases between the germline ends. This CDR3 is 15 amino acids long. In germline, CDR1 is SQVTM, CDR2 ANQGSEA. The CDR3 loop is CSVGPYHDRHTEAFF. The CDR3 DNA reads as TGCAGCGTTGGGCCTTACCATGACCGTCATACTGAAGCTTTCTTT.

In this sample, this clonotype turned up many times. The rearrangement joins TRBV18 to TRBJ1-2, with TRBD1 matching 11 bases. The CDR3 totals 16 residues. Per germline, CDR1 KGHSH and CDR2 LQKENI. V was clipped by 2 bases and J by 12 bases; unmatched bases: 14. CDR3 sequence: CASSPSGRTGGAEDTF. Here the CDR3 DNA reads TGTGCCAGCTCACCATCGGGGCGGACAGGGGGCGCGGAGGACACCTTC. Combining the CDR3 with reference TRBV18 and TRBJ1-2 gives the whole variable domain NAGVMQNPRHLVRRRGQEARLRCSPMKGHSHVYWYRQLPEEGLKFMVYLQKENIIDESGMPKERFSAEFPKEGPSILRIQQVVRGDSAAYFCASSPSGRTGGAEDTFGSGTRLTVV.

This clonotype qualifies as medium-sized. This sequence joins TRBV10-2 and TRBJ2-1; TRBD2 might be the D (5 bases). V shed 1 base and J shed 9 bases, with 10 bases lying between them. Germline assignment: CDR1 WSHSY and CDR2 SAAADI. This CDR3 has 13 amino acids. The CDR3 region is CASSEFVGGEQFF. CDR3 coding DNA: TGCGCCAGCAGTGAGTTTGTTGGAGGTGAGCAGTTCTTC.

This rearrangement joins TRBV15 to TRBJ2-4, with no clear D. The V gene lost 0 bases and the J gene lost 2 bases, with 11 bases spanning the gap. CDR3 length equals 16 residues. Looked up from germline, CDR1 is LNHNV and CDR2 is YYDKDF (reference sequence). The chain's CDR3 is CATSREVGQPKNIQYF. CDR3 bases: TGTGCCACCAGCAGAGAGGTTGGGCAGCCCAAAAACATTCAGTACTTC.

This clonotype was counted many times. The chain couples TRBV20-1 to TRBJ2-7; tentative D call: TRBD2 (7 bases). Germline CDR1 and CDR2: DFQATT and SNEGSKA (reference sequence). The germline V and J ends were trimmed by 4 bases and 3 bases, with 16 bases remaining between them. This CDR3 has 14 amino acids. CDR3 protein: CSATRGGGIYEQYF. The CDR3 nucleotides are TGCAGTGCTACCCGAGGGGGGGGGATCTACGAGCAGTACTTC.

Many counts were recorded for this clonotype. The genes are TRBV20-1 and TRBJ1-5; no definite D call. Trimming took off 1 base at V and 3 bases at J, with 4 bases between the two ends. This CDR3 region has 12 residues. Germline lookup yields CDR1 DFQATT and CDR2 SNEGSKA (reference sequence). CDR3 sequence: CSARGPNQPQHF. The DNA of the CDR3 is TGCAGTGCTAGAGGGCCCAATCAGCCCCAGCATTTT.

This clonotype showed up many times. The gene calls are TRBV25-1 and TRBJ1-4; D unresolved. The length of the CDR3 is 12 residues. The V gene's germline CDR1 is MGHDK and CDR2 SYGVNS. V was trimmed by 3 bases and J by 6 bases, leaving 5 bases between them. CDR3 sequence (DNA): TGTGCCAGCAGTGAGAGTTATGAAAAACTGTTTTTT. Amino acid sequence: CASSESYEKLFF. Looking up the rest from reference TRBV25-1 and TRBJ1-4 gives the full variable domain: EADIYQTPRYLVIGTGKKITLECSQTMGHDKMYWYQQDPGMELHLIHYSYGVNSTEKGDLSSESTVSRIRTEHFPLTLESARPSHTSQYLCASSESYEKLFFGSGTQLSVL.

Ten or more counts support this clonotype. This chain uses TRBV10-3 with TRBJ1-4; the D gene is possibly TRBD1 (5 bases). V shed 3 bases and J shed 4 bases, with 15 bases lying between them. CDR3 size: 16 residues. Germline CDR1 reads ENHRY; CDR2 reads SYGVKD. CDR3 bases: TGTGCCATCAGTGAAGACAGTCAGACCTTTAATGAAAAACTGTTTTTT. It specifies CAISEDSQTFNEKLFF.

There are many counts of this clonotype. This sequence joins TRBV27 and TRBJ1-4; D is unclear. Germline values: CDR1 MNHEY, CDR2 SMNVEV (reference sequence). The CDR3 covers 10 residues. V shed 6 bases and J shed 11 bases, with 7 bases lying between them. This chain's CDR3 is CASRDLKLFF. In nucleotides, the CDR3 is TGTGCCAGCAGGGACTTGAAACTGTTTTTT.

CDR3 coding DNA: TGTGCCAGCAGCCTCCGCCTACATGGAATGGACTCTGGGGCCAACGTCCTGACTTTC. Translating it yields CASSLRLHGMDSGANVLTF. This sequence joins TRBV6-6 and TRBJ2-6; D uncertain. The CDR3 consists of 19 residues. Germline lookup yields CDR1 MNHNY and CDR2 SVGAGI (reference sequence). Trimming took off 6 bases at V and 0 bases at J, with 21 bases between the two ends.

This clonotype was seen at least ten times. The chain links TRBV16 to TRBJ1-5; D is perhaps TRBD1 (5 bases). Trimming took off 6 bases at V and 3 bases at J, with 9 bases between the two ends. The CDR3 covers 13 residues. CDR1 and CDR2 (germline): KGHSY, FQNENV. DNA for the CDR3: TGTGCCAGCAGGCAGGGTTTCAATCAGCCCCAGCATTTT. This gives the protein CASRQGFNQPQHF.

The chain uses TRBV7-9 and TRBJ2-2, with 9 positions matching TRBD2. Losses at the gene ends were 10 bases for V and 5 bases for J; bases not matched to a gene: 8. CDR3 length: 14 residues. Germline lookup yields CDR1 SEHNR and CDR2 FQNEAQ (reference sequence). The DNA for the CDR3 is TGTGCCAAGGGCCCGACTAGCGGAACCGGGGAGCTGTTTTTT. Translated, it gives CAKGPTSGTGELFF.

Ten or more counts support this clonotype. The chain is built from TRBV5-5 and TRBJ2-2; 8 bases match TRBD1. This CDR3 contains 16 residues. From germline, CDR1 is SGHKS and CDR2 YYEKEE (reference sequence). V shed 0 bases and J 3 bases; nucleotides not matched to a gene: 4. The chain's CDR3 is CASSLAGTGYTGELFF. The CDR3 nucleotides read TGTGCCAGCAGCTTGGCCGGGACAGGTTACACCGGGGAGCTGTTTTTT.

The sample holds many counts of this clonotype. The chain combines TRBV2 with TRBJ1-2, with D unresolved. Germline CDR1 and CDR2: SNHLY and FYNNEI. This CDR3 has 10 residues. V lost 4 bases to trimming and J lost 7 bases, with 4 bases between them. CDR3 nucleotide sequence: TGTGCCAGCAGTGTCCCTGGCTACACCTTC. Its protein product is CASSVPGYTF. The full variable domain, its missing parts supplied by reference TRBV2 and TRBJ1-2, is EPEVTQTPSHQVTQMGQEVILRCVPISNHLYFYWYRQILGQKVEFLVSFYNNEISEKSEIFDDQFSVERPDGSNFTLKIRSTKLEDSAMYFCASSVPGYTFGSGTRLTVV.